This record concerns one TCR beta chain sequence. The antigen remains undetermined. The junction shows a germline mismatch at one end, possibly a read error. The data were obtained in a study of cytotoxic CD8 clonotypes in ibrutinib-treated CLL. Study-wide background: Among patients, some 24 responded partially and 2 completely; around 15 then stayed remitted and some twelve progressed after median around 70 months.

The planned depth of sequencing spanned 1 in 200,000 to 1 in 1 million T cells. Clones were sequenced by immunoSEQ multiplex PCR, and TCRdb holds only the in-frame ones, with some missing. The table has 110,000 or so clones, approximately 58% seen once. Whole-study results and caveats: Public clonotypes occurred uncommonly; on treatment, they contracted or remained stable.

The TCR was taken from a human donor with chronic lymphocytic leukemia. The specimen was PBMCs, collected after 24 months of ibrutinib treatment.

The CDR3 region is CASSVPGAGLF. Here the CDR3 DNA reads TGTGCCAGCAGTGTCCCGGGAGCCGGCCTCTTC. V is TRBV6-1 and J is TRBJ2-7; possibly TRBD2 for D (6 bases). CDR1 is MNHNS, CDR2 SASEGT, per germline. The CDR3 runs to 11 residues.